Sequencing of this T cell receptor beta chain was carried out in a study of cytomegalovirus exposure and HLA in healthy donors. Study-wide findings and caveats: What a later analysis showed was that several of the most significant clusters appeared linked to common viral pathogens. CMV serostatus stood as the only immune exposure information on hand. In a later analysis, TCR beta V- and J-gene trimming was associated with a missense DCLRE1C variant.

The CDR3 runs to 14 residues. Germline values: CDR1 SGHTA, CDR2 FQGNSA. Deletions cut 5 bases from V and 6 bases from J, with 15 bases between. Comment on this clone: What it recognizes is unknown.

The PCR made use of 60 Vbeta and 13 Jbeta primers. Measured with immunoSEQ multiplex PCR; TCRdb has only the in-frame clones, and not every one. This listing includes about 140,000 clones. Sequencing was performed on PBMCs. The receptor's source is a man aged 35 to 55 in good health and CMV-seronegative. The gene calls are TRBV7-2 and TRBJ2-3; D possibly corresponds to TRBD1 (5 bases). Here the CDR3 reads CASSLNGALDTQYF. DNA for the CDR3: TGTGCCAGCAGCCTAAATGGGGCCTTGGATACGCAGTATTTT. Full variable domain (outside the CDR3, taken from reference TRBV7-2 and TRBJ2-3): GAGVSQSPSNKVTEKGKDVELRCDPISGHTALYWYRQSLGQGLEFLIYFQGNSAPDKSGLPSDRFSAERTGGSVSTLTIQRTQQEDSAVYLCASSLNGALDTQYFGPGTRLTVL.